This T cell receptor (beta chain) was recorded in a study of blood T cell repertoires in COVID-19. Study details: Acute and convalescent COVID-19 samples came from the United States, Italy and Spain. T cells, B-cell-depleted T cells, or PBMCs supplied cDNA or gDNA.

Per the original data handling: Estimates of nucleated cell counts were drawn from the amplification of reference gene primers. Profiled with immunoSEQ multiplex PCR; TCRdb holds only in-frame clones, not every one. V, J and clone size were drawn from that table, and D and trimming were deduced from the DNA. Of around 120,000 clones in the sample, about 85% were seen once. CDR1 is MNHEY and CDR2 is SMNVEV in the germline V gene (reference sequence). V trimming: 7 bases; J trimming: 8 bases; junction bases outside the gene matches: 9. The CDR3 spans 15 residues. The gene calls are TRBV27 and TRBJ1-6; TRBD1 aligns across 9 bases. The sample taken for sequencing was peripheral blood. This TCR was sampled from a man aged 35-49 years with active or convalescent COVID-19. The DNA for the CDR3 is TGTGCCAGCATCGCCGTCTGGACAGGGGATTCACCCCTCCACTTT. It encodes CASIAVWTGDSPLHF.